These T cell receptor beta chains were read from a single sample in a study of patients and donors after allogeneic stem cell transplantation. TCRdb re-called the RT-PCR reads through MiXCR, storing one row per CDR3 protein. The sample has hundreds of thousands of distinct CDR3 sequences; 16% are singletons. Sequencing input: blood, either unsorted or a sorted T cell fraction (not recorded which). These TCRs come from a human donor who was either an allogeneic HSCT recipient or a stem cell or donor lymphocyte infusion donor (not recorded which). It is not recorded whose cells these are; they may come from a transplant donor. CDR3s include the opening cysteine and the closing phenylalanine or tryptophan. The order of the fields is clone size, J gene, V gene, CDR3 protein. A clone size is listed for some rows: how often the clone was seen (once, few, many), or a class if it is expanded.

>-|TRBJ2-5|TRBV9
CASSVGGMGETQYF
>few|TRBJ1-2|TRBV12-3/TRBV12-4
CASSFRDTYGYTF
>-|TRBJ2-1|TRBV11-2
CASSQRPGQYNEQFF
>few|TRBJ2-7|TRBV19
CASSSALNYEQYF
>-|TRBJ2-7|TRBV7-9
CASSLGGGRATGYEQYF
>few|TRBJ2-2|TRBV20-1
CSARPSGRETGELFF
>few|TRBJ1-1|TRBV4-1
CASSHRWTGLNEAFF
>few|TRBJ1-2|TRBV20-1
CSARPGGATNYGYTF
>-|TRBJ1-1|TRBV25-1
CASSEGRSTEAFF
>-|TRBJ2-1|TRBV27
CASSFRDRGQSYNEQFF
>few|TRBJ1-2|TRBV29-1
CSVAQGAQNYGYTF
>few|TRBJ2-7|TRBV6-2/TRBV6-3
CASSSAVQGSLYKQYF
>few|TRBJ2-6|TRBV24-1
CATSDWTGAFSGANVLTF
>few|TRBJ2-5|TRBV29-1
CSVPGGKTQYF
>many|TRBJ2-2|TRBV6-5
CASSSGTAYTGELFF
>-|TRBJ1-4|TRBV4-2
CASSQDSQILGKLFF
>few|TRBJ1-2|TRBV29-1
CSARQGSYGYTF
>-|TRBJ2-1|TRBV5-1
CASSILAGGPPNEQFF
>few|TRBJ2-7|TRBV20-1
CSARSSGGAYEQYF
>-|TRBJ1-2|TRBV6-5
CASSSGGLGNYGYTF
>-|TRBJ2-1|TRBV6-5
CASSFLLAGVLDEQFF
>few|TRBJ2-5|TRBV7-8
CASSLSWGTAQYF
>few|TRBJ1-1|TRBV10-3
CAISANKGEAFF
>-|TRBJ2-1|TRBV10-3
CAIKSGGNYNEQFF
>few|TRBJ2-4|TRBV25-1
CASSPRRLDIAKNIQYF
>-|TRBJ1-5|TRBV2
CASKTGEGNQPQHF
>-|TRBJ2-2|TRBV10-3
CAISESGMRATGELFF
>once|TRBJ2-7|TRBV10-1
CASSESTRGQTYEQYF
>many|TRBJ2-7|TRBV7-8
CASRRGTSGSHEQYF
>many|TRBJ1-4|TRBV12-3/TRBV12-4
CASSFPTSEGENEKLFF
>-|TRBJ2-7|TRBV18
CASSRSGDHYEQYF
>-|TRBJ2-2|TRBV7-6
CASSFLTGDGELFF
>-|TRBJ2-7|TRBV11-1
CASSFSRFTGGPQSYEQYF
>-|TRBJ2-3|TRBV7-3
CASSSDGSVADTQYF
>many|TRBJ1-2|TRBV12-3/TRBV12-4
CASTPKGGYTF
>few|TRBJ1-3|TRBV5-1
CASSLGTEGNTIYF
>few|TRBJ1-4|TRBV27
CASSYGVTTNEKLFF
>many|TRBJ2-1|TRBV5-1
CASSPSGGAYNEQFF
>few|TRBJ1-1|TRBV6-5
CASSYQAGGTEAFF
>few|TRBJ2-1|TRBV5-1
CASSLEGSRNEQFF
>few|TRBJ2-2|TRBV19
CASSMRGQMNTGELFF
>-|TRBJ2-1|TRBV27
CASSFRGGAGEQFF